These T cell receptor beta chains were read from a single sample in a study of CD8+ T cells in alopecia areata. Produced via immunoSEQ multiplex PCR; TCRdb's table is partial and in-frame only. The sample has 150,000 to 200,000 clones, around three fifths seen once. The sample was CD4+ T cells sorted from blood, taken at week 24, from a patient treated with tofacitinib. These TCRs come from a human donor with alopecia areata. The CDR3 runs from the conserved cysteine through the conserved F or W. D genes are given only for firm matches. The size field is filled for only some rows; it gives once, few, many or a size class.

>16|.|.|TRBJ2-5|TRBV5-1
CASSLEGIPIQETQYF
TGCGCCAGCAGCTTGGAAGGGATTCCCATCCAAGAGACCCAGTACTTC
>12|.|.|TRBJ1-2|TRBV29-1
CSAEGSALGYTF
TGCAGCGCTGAGGGCAGCGCCCTGGGCTACACCTTC
>14|.|.|TRBJ1-5|TRBV27
CAKKPGDLNQPQHF
TGTGCCAAAAAACCAGGGGATCTAAATCAGCCCCAGCATTTT
>14|few|.|TRBJ2-3|TRBV7-9
CASSLAEVTDTQYF
TGTGCCAGCAGCTTGGCTGAAGTCACAGATACGCAGTATTTT
>14|.|.|TRBJ2-7|TRBV15
CATSRATGNYEQYF
TGTGCCACCAGCAGAGCAACAGGGAACTACGAGCAGTACTTC
>16|few|TRBD1|TRBJ2-1|TRBV30
CAWSYETGGTYNEQFF
TGTGCCTGGAGTTATGAGACAGGGGGAACCTACAATGAGCAGTTCTTC
>13|.|.|TRBJ1-5|TRBV2
CASSYSGTVLQHF
TGTGCCAGCAGTTATTCCGGGACCGTTCTCCAGCATTTT
>15|.|.|TRBJ1-6|TRBV5-1
CASSLQGRSNSPLHF
TGCGCCAGCAGCTTACAGGGTCGGAGTAATTCACCCCTCCACTTT
>14|.|.|TRBJ2-5|TRBV27
CASSYGADQETQYF
TGTGCCAGCAGTTACGGTGCGGACCAAGAGACCCAGTACTTC
>14|.|TRBD1|TRBJ1-2|TRBV27
CASSSGQGAWGYTF
TGTGCCAGCAGTTCTGGACAGGGGGCGTGGGGCTACACCTTC
>13|.|.|TRBJ2-3|TRBV5-1
CASSLAETDTQYF
TGCGCCAGCAGCTTGGCTGAAACAGATACGCAGTATTTT
>11|.|.|TRBJ1-1|TRBV29-1
CSGLGNTEAFF
TGCAGCGGACTGGGGAACACTGAAGCTTTCTTT
>14|.|.|TRBJ1-1|TRBV2
CASKYGLMNTEAFF
TGTGCCAGCAAATATGGACTAATGAACACTGAAGCTTTCTTT
>15|few|TRBD1|TRBJ1-1|TRBV4-2
CASSQGGGQGAEAFF
TGTGCCAGCAGCCAAGGGGGAGGACAGGGAGCTGAAGCTTTCTTT
>12|.|TRBD1|TRBJ1-2|TRBV10-3
CASWETGRGYTF
TGTGCCAGCTGGGAGACAGGGAGGGGCTACACCTTC
>13|.|TRBD2|TRBJ2-7|TRBV6-5
CASSRTSEGEQYF
TGTGCCAGCAGCAGGACTAGTGAGGGCGAGCAGTACTTC
>12|.|.|TRBJ2-5|TRBV6-5
CASSYRGETQYF
TGTGCCAGCAGTTACCGCGGGGAGACCCAGTACTTC
>15|.|TRBD2|TRBJ2-5|TRBV2
CASRDVGLSQETQYF
TGTGCCAGCAGGGACGTGGGACTATCTCAAGAGACCCAGTACTTC
>15|few|.|TRBJ1-6|TRBV19
CASSEQGTAGSPLHF
TGTGCCAGTAGTGAACAGGGTACAGCTGGTTCACCCCTCCACTTT
>11|.|.|TRBJ2-4|TRBV23-1
CASSQPWAQYF
TGCGCCAGCAGTCAACCCTGGGCCCAGTACTTC
>12|few|.|TRBJ1-5|TRBV30
CACKGRNQPQHF
TGTGCCTGCAAGGGGCGTAATCAGCCCCAGCATTTT
>11|.|.|TRBJ2-3|TRBV29-1
CSVRLGNTQYF
TGCAGCGTGAGACTAGGGAATACGCAGTATTTT
>13|.|.|TRBJ1-2|TRBV6-1
CASSLQGVDGYTF
TGTGCCAGCAGTCTACAGGGCGTGGATGGCTACACCTTC
>13|.|TRBD1|TRBJ2-1|TRBV29-1
CSVDEGATTEQFF
TGCAGCGTTGACGAGGGGGCGACTACGGAGCAGTTCTTC
>14|.|.|TRBJ1-6|TRBV6-5
CASRVSGDYSPLHF
TGTGCCAGCAGGGTCTCAGGGGATTATTCACCCCTCCACTTT
>14|.|.|TRBJ1-2|TRBV30
CAWSPQGLGYGYTF
TGTGCCTGGAGTCCGCAGGGGCTGGGCTATGGCTACACCTTC
>11|.|.|TRBJ1-2|TRBV29-1
CSVEGQGGYTF
TGCAGCGTTGAGGGGCAGGGAGGCTACACCTTC
>14|.|.|TRBJ2-7|TRBV29-1
CSLHRGHSSYEQYF
TGCAGCCTCCATAGGGGCCACAGCTCCTACGAGCAGTACTTC
>14|.|.|TRBJ1-5|TRBV4-2
CASSQEVDNQPQHF
TGTGCCAGCAGCCAAGAAGTCGACAATCAGCCCCAGCATTTT
>14|.|.|TRBJ2-7|TRBV4-1
CASRLQARAYEQYF
TGCGCCAGCAGACTCCAGGCGAGGGCCTACGAGCAGTACTTC
>12|once|TRBD1|TRBJ1-2|TRBV10-3
CAIRTGGGGYTF
TGTGCCATCAGGACAGGGGGAGGAGGCTACACCTTC
>16|.|.|TRBJ2-1|TRBV27
CASSAPGAVAYNEQFF
TGTGCCAGCAGTGCGCCGGGGGCCGTTGCCTACAATGAGCAGTTCTTC
>14|.|.|TRBJ1-2|TRBV4-1
CASSQDQGLYGYTF
TGCGCCAGCAGCCAAGATCAGGGGCTCTATGGCTACACCTTC
>17|.|TRBD1|TRBJ1-2|TRBV29-1
CSVEDPPRQGYPYGYTF
TGCAGCGTTGAAGATCCGCCAAGACAGGGGTACCCTTATGGCTACACCTTC